Listed below are T cell receptor beta chains from one sample, sequenced in a study of shared clonotypes between healthy human individuals. Sequenced by immunoSEQ multiplex PCR; TCRdb stores in-frame clones only, minus some. The repertoire holds hundreds of thousands of clones, with roughly 77% as singletons. Sequencing was carried out using PBMCs. The receptors were sampled from a woman in her 40s in good health. Some clones in this sample may be carry-over from other donors' samples. Each CDR3 is given with its conserved first and last residue. Each record gives: J gene, clone size, V gene, D gene, CDR3 DNA, CDR3 protein. D genes are given only for firm matches. Clone size, where shown, is once, few, many, or a class for clones that have expanded.

>TRBJ2-1|NA|TRBV5-1|TRBD2
TGCGCCAGCAGCACAGACAGGGGGCCCCAGTACGGACTAGCGGGAGCGCTGCGGGATGAGCAGTTCTTC
CASSTDRGPQYGLAGALRDEQFF
>TRBJ2-7|once|TRBV11-2|TRBD2
TGTGCCAGCAGCCCCGTGGCGGGAGGTCCCTACGAGCAGTACTTC
CASSPVAGGPYEQYF
>TRBJ2-7|NA|TRBV9|NA
TGTGCCAGCAGCCCACGAGGGGGCAGGTTAGGGGGGATCTACGAGCAGTACTTC
CASSPRGGRLGGIYEQYF
>TRBJ2-7|NA|TRBV27|TRBD1
TGTGCCAGCAGTCCCCGGACAGGGGGCTACGAGCAGTACTTC
CASSPRTGGYEQYF
>TRBJ2-2|NA|TRBV4-1|NA
TGCGCCAGCAGCCAACCCACATCGAGGACCGGGGAGCTGTTTTTT
CASSQPTSRTGELFF
>TRBJ2-5|NA|TRBV9|NA
TGTGCCAGCAGCGTAGGCGGTGAGGAGCGCCAGTACTTC
CASSVGGEERQYF
>TRBJ1-5|NA|TRBV18|NA
TGTGCCAGCTCACCAACTCCCCCCTGGGGGCCAGATCAGCCCCAGCATTTT
CASSPTPPWGPDQPQHF
>TRBJ1-4|NA|TRBV29-1|NA
TGCAGCGTTGAAGGGTCGGCATCAGGAAAACTGTTTTTT
CSVEGSASGKLFF
>TRBJ1-1|NA|TRBV10-3|NA
TGTGCCATCAGTGAGTGGGGAAGGGGAGCTTTCTTT
CAISEWGRGAFF
>TRBJ2-3|medium-sized|TRBV19|NA
TGTGCCAGTAGTATAAGAGTTGGGTCAGACAGAGATACGCAGTATTTT
CASSIRVGSDRDTQYF
>TRBJ2-2|NA|TRBV11-3|NA
TGTGCCAGCCGCAGGGCGAACACCGGGGAGCTGTTTTTT
CASRRANTGELFF
>TRBJ2-7|many|TRBV5-4|TRBD2
TGTGCCAGCAGCTTGGGTGGCGGGAGTCTAACGTGGTACGAGCAGTACTTC
CASSLGGGSLTWYEQYF
>TRBJ2-1|NA|TRBV14|TRBD2
TGTGCCAGCAGTAAAATTGCCGGGACTAGCGGGAGGGGGAATGAGCAGTTCTTC
CASSKIAGTSGRGNEQFF
>TRBJ2-3|NA|TRBV18|TRBD1
TGTGCCAGCTCACCAAGGACAGGGGGCGTAGATACGCAGTATTTT
CASSPRTGGVDTQYF
>TRBJ2-5|NA|TRBV28|NA
TGTGCCAGCAGCCAGTGGGACAAGGGGGAAGAAGAGACCCAGTACTTC
CASSQWDKGEEETQYF
>TRBJ2-7|once|TRBV11-2|TRBD2
TGTGCCAGCAGCTCAACCACTAGCGGGAGATCCTACGAGCAGTACTTC
CASSSTTSGRSYEQYF
>TRBJ2-7|NA|TRBV28|TRBD1
TGTGCCAGCAGTTATGAGGGGGCTTCTGGGTACGAGCAGTACTTC
CASSYEGASGYEQYF
>TRBJ1-4|NA|TRBV5-1|TRBD1
TGCGCCAGCAGCTTGGCCGGGACAGCTAATGAAAAACTGTTTTTT
CASSLAGTANEKLFF
>TRBJ2-3|NA|TRBV9|TRBD2
TGTGCCAGCAGCCCAGCGGGGCTTGAGAGGGATACGCAGTATTTT
CASSPAGLERDTQYF
>TRBJ1-1|NA|TRBV7-2|NA
TGTGCCAGCAGCTTTGGGGGCTTTGGCACTGAAGCTTTCTTT
CASSFGGFGTEAFF
>TRBJ1-4|NA|TRBV15|TRBD1
TGTGCCACCAGCAGGGACAGGCCGAATGAAAAACTGTTTTTT
CATSRDRPNEKLFF
>TRBJ1-5|few|TRBV11-2|NA
TGTGCCAGCAGCTTAGCACTCTATCAGCCCCAGCATTTT
CASSLALYQPQHF
>TRBJ1-4|few|TRBV19|NA
TGTGCCAGTAGGACGAGTGGAGCTAATGAAAAACTGTTTTTT
CASRTSGANEKLFF
>TRBJ2-2|NA|TRBV9|NA
TGTGCCAGCAGCGTAGAGTCGGAGCTGTTTTTT
CASSVESELFF
>TRBJ1-2|NA|TRBV6-1|NA
TGTGCCAGCAGTGAAGACGGTCGCTATGGCTACACCTTC
CASSEDGRYGYTF
>TRBJ2-7|NA|TRBV7-2|NA
TGTGCCAGCAGCTTATCGTTCGGTGGGGGGAACGAGCAGTACTTC
CASSLSFGGGNEQYF
>TRBJ2-1|NA|TRBV7-2|TRBD2
TGTGCCAGCGGGGGGATGGGGCTAGCGGGGATCTCCTACAATGAGCAGTTCTTC
CASGGMGLAGISYNEQFF
>TRBJ2-1|NA|TRBV5-1|NA
TGCGCCAGCAGCTTGGATCCCTCGGGGGAGCAGTTCTTC
CASSLDPSGEQFF
>TRBJ1-2|NA|TRBV9|NA
TGTGCCAGCAGATCGGACGGGGGCTATGGCTACACCTTC
CASRSDGGYGYTF
>TRBJ2-3|NA|TRBV6-1|TRBD2
TGTGCCAGCAGTGAACTACCAGGGACGGGACTACCCGATACGCAGTATTTT
CASSELPGTGLPDTQYF
>TRBJ1-4|NA|TRBV6-6|TRBD1
TGTGCCAGCAGTTACGAAGGACAGGGGAAACTGTTTTTT
CASSYEGQGKLFF
>TRBJ1-1|NA|TRBV7-3|NA
TGTGCCAGCAGTCAGGGGTGGGGCACTGAAGCTTTCTTT
CASSQGWGTEAFF
>TRBJ1-2|NA|TRBV28|TRBD1
TGTGCCAGCAGAAGGGACAGGGTTAACTATGGCTACACCTTC
CASRRDRVNYGYTF
>TRBJ2-7|NA|TRBV13|NA
TGTGCCAGCAGGAACAGCTCCTACGAGCAGTACTTC
CASRNSSYEQYF
>TRBJ2-6|once|TRBV6-1|NA
TGTGCCAGCAGTGGGGACAACTCTGGGGCCAACGTCCTGACTTTC
CASSGDNSGANVLTF
>TRBJ1-2|NA|TRBV28|NA
TGTGCCAGCAGTTTCCCCGGGTCCACCTTAATATATGGCTACACCTTC
CASSFPGSTLIYGYTF
>TRBJ2-1|NA|TRBV10-3|NA
TGTGCCATCAGTGAATCTGGGGGCAATGAGCAGTTCTTC
CAISESGGNEQFF
>TRBJ2-2|NA|TRBV6-5|NA
TGTGCCAGCAGTTACTCGTCGGGTAGCGCCGGGGAGCTGTTTTTT
CASSYSSGSAGELFF
>TRBJ2-6|NA|TRBV7-9|TRBD1
TGTGCCAGCAGCCCGACAGGGGCTGGGGCCAACGTCCTGACTTTC
CASSPTGAGANVLTF
>TRBJ2-1|NA|TRBV10-3|TRBD2
TGTGCCATCAGGATAGCGGGAGGGACCAGGGAGCAGTTCTTC
CAIRIAGGTREQFF
>TRBJ1-1|NA|TRBV5-1|NA
TGCGCCAGCAGACCCGGACAGCCGCTCATGAACACTGAAGCTTTCTTT
CASRPGQPLMNTEAFF
>TRBJ2-7|NA|TRBV19|NA
TGTGCCAGTAGTATAGGGACAAACTCCTACGAGCAGTACTTC
CASSIGTNSYEQYF
>TRBJ1-4|NA|TRBV4-1|NA
TGCGCCAGCAGCCAATTGGGGGAAAAACTGTTTTTT
CASSQLGEKLFF
>TRBJ2-3|NA|TRBV5-4|NA
TGTGCCAGCAGTTCCGGGACTCGGGACTTTATTACGCAGTATTTT
CASSSGTRDFITQYF
>TRBJ1-4|NA|TRBV10-1|TRBD1
TGCGCCAGCCCCGGGACAGGGAGAAATGAAAAACTGTTTTTT
CASPGTGRNEKLFF
>TRBJ2-7|NA|TRBV4-1|TRBD2
TGCGCCAGCAGCCAAGAAGGGACTAGCGGGAGTATCGAGCAGTACTTC
CASSQEGTSGSIEQYF
>TRBJ1-1|NA|TRBV7-2|NA
TGTGCCAGCAGCCCAGGTCCCCCGAGGAGACCCAACACTGAAGCTTTCTTT
CASSPGPPRRPNTEAFF
>TRBJ2-1|NA|TRBV7-9|TRBD2
TGTGCCAGCAGCTTGAGCTTAGCGGGAACAGACAATGAGCAGTTCTTC
CASSLSLAGTDNEQFF
>TRBJ2-1|once|TRBV7-9|TRBD2
TGTGCCAGCAGCTCCGGGACTAGCGGGCTGGTTTCCTACAATGAGCAGTTCTTC
CASSSGTSGLVSYNEQFF
>TRBJ2-5|NA|TRBV27|TRBD2
TGTGCCAGCAGTTTAAGTCTAGCGGGACGGGAGACCCAGTACTTC
CASSLSLAGRETQYF
>TRBJ2-3|NA|TRBV28|NA
TGTGCCAGCAGTCCCGTGGGACATACGCAGTATTTT
CASSPVGHTQYF